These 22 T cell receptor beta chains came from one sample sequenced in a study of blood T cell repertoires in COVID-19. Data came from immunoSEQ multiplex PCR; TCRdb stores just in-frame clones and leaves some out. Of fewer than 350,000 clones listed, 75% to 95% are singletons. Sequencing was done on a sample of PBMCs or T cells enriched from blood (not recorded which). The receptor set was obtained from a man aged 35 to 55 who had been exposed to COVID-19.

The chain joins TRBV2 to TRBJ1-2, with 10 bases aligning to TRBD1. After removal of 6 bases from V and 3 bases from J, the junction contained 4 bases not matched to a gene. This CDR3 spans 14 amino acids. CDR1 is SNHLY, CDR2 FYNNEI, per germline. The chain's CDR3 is CASRRTGGDYGYTF. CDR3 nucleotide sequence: TGTGCCAGCAGGCGGACAGGGGGGGACTATGGCTACACCTTC.

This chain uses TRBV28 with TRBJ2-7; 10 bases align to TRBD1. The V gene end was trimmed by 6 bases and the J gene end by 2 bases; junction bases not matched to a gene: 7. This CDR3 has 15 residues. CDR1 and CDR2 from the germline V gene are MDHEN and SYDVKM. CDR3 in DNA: TGTGCCAGCAGCCAACCCGGACAGGGGGCCTACGAGCAGTACTTC. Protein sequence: CASSQPGQGAYEQYF.

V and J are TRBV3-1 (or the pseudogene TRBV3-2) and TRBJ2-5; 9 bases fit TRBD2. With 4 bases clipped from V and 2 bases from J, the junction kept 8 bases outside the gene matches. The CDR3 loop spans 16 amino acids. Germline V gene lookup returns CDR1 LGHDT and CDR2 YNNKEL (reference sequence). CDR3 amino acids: CASSPYTSGLQETQYF. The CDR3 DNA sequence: TGTGCCAGCAGCCCATATACTAGCGGGCTACAAGAGACCCAGTACTTC.

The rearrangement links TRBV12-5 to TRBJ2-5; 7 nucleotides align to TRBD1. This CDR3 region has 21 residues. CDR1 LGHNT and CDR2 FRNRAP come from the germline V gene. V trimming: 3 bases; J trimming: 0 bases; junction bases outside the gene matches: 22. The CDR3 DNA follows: TGTGCTAGTGGTTTCTCTGAAACCGACCTAAACAGGGGCGACAACCAAGAGACCCAGTACTTC. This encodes CASGFSETDLNRGDNQETQYF.

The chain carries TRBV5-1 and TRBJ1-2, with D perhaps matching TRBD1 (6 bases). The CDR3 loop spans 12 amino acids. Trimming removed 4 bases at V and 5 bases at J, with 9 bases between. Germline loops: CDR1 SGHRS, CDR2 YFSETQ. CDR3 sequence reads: CASSPQGYGYTF. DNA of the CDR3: TGCGCCAGCAGCCCACAGGGATATGGCTACACCTTC.

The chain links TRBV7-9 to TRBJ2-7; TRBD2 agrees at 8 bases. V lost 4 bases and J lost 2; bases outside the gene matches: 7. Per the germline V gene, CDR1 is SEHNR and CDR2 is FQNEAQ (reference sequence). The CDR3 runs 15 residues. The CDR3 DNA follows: TGTGCCAGCAGCTCCACGGGACTAGGTCCCTACGAGCAGTACTTC. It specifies CASSSTGLGPYEQYF.

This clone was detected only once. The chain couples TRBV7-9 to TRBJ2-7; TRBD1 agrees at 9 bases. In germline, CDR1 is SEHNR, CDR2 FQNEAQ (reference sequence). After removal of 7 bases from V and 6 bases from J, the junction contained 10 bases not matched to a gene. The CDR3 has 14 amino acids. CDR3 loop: CASNPGTGPPEQYF. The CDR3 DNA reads TGTGCCAGCAATCCTGGGACAGGGCCCCCCGAGCAGTACTTC.

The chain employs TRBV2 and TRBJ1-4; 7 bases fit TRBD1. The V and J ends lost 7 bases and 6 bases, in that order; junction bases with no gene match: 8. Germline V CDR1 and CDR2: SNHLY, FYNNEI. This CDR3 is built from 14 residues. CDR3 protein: CASNPGQLHEKLFF. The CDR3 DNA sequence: TGTGCCAGCAACCCGGGACAGTTACATGAAAAACTGTTTTTT.

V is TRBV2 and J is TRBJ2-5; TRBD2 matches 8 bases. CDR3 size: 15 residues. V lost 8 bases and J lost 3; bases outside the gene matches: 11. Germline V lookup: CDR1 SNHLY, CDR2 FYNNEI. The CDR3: CASGGASGFEETQYF. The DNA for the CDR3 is TGTGCCAGCGGAGGGGCTAGCGGGTTCGAAGAGACCCAGTACTTC.

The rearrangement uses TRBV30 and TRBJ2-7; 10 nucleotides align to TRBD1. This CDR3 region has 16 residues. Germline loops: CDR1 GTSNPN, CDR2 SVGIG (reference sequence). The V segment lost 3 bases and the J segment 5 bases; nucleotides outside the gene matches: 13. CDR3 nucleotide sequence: TGTGCCTGGAGGCCTCTGCCGGGACAGGGGCTCCACGAGCAGTACTTC. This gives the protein CAWRPLPGQGLHEQYF.

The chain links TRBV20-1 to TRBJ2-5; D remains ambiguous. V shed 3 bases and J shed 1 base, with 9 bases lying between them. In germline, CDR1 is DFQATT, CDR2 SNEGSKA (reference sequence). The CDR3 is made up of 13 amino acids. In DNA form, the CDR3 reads TGCAGTGCTAGTCTGCCAGTCCAAGAGACCCAGTACTTC. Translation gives CSASLPVQETQYF.

The CDR3 region has the DNA TGTGCCAGCAGCCCCAGGGGGCCCGGGGAGCTGTTTTTT. Translation: CASSPRGPGELFF. The chain links TRBV7-3 to TRBJ2-2; TRBD1 agrees at 8 bases. The germline V gene encodes CDR1 SGHTA and CDR2 FQGTGA. The V segment lost 5 bases and the J segment 6 bases; nucleotides outside the gene matches: 2. There are 13 residues in the CDR3.

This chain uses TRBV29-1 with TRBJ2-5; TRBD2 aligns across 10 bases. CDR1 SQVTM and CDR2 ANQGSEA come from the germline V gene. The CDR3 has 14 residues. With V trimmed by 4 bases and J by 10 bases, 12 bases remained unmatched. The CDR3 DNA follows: TGCAGCGTTGTTGGGCTAGCGGGAGCCTCTAGCCAGTACTTC. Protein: CSVVGLAGASSQYF.

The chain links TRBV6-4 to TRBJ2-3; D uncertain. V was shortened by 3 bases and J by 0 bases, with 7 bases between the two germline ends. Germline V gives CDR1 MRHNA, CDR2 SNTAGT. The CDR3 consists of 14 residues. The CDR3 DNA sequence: TGTGCCAGCAGTGAGGGCTTAAGCACAGATACGCAGTATTTT. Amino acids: CASSEGLSTDTQYF.

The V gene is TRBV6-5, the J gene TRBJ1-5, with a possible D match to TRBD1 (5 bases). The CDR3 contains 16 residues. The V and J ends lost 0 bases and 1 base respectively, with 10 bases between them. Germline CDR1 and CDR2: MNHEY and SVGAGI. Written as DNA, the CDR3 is TGTGCCAGCAGTTACTCGAAAGGGGCCAGCAATCAGCCCCAGCATTTT. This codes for CASSYSKGASNQPQHF.

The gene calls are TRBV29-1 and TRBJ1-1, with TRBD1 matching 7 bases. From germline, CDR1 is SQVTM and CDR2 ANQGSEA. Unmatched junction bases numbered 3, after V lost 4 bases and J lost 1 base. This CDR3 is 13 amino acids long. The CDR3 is CSVADRTNTEAFF. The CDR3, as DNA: TGCAGCGTTGCGGACAGGACGAACACTGAAGCTTTCTTT.

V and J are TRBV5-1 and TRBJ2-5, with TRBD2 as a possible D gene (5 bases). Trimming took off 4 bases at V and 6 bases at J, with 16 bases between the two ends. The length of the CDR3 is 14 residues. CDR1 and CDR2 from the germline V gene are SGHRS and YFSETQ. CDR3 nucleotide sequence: TGCGCCAGCAGCCTTCTAGCTACCGGAAAGACCCAGTACTTC. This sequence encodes CASSLLATGKTQYF.

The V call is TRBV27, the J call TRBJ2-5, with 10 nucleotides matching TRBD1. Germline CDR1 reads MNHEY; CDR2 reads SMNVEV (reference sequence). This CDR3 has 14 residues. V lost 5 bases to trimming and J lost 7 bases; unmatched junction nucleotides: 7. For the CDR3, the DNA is TGTGCCAGCAGTCCGGGGACAGGGGTGGGGACCCAGTACTTC. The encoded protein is CASSPGTGVGTQYF.

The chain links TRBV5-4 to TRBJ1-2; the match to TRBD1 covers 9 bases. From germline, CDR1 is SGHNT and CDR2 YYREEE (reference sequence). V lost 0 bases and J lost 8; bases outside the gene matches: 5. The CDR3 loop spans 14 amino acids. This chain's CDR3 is CASSLDRGRQGYTF. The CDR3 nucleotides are TGTGCCAGCAGCTTGGACAGGGGGCGCCAGGGCTACACCTTC. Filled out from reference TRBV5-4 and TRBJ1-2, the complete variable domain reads ETGVTQSPTHLIKTRGQQVTLRCSSQSGHNTVSWYQQALGQGPQFIFQYYREEENGRGNFPPRFSGLQFPNYSSELNVNALELDDSALYLCASSLDRGRQGYTFGSGTRLTVV.

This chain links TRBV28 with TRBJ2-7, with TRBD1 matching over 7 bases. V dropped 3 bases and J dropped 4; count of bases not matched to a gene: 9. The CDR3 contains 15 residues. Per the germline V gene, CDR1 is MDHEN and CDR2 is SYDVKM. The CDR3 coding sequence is TGTGCCAGCAGTTTCGTCGGGACAGCAAATTACGAGCAGTACTTC. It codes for CASSFVGTANYEQYF.

This CDR3 reads CASSWDRGHGYTF. The CDR3 region has the DNA TGTGCCAGCAGCTGGGACAGGGGGCATGGCTACACCTTC. The chain joins TRBV5-5 to TRBJ1-2; 12 bases agree with TRBD1. The CDR3 is 13 residues long. V lost 3 bases to trimming and J lost 6 bases; unmatched junction nucleotides: 0. Germline CDR1 reads SGHKS; CDR2 reads YYEKEE (reference sequence).

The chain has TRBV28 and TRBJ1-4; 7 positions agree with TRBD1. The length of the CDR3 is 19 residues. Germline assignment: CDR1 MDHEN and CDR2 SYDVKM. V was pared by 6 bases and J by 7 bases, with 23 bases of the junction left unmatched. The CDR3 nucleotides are TGTGCCAGCAGGGGGCCGGGGACAGCCCAACGCTACATACCTGAAAAACTGTTTTTT. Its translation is CASRGPGTAQRYIPEKLFF. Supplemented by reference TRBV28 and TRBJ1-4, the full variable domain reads DVKVTQSSRYLVKRTGEKVFLECVQDMDHENMFWYRQDPGLGLRLIYFSYDVKMKEKGDIPEGYSVSREKKERFSLILESASTNQTSMYLCASRGPGTAQRYIPEKLFFGSGTQLSVL.